This T cell receptor (beta chain) emerged from a study of cytomegalovirus exposure and HLA in healthy donors. Whole-study context: Falling in the Caucasian-associated ancestry cluster were 81% of under 500 genotyped donors.

Study-wide results and caveats: Immune exposure was documented only through CMV serostatus. Most TCR beta V segments were productive about 87% or about 30% of the time in an earlier analysis. Across all donors, roughly uniform sequencing depth was an assumption of the presence/absence analyses.

Germline CDR1 SGHVS, CDR2 FQNEAQ. The V end lost 4 bases, the J end lost 5 bases, and 11 bases lay between the germline ends. The CDR3 runs to 13 residues. Remarks on this clone: Its cognate antigen is unknown.

Use of 60 Vbeta and 13 Jbeta primers characterized the PCR. The protocol was immunoSEQ multiplex PCR, while the TCRdb copy is restricted to in-frame clones and leaves out a portion. The data show approximately 190,000 clones, with 82% seen just once and 0.098% held by the top ten. The rearrangement links TRBV7-8 to TRBJ1-1; D is undetermined. The sample taken for sequencing was PBMCs. This sequence originates from a boy aged 2 to 10 in good health and CMV-seronegative. Written as DNA, the CDR3 is TGTGCCAGCAGCTCCGCTGAGTTGACTGAAGCTTTCTTT. As protein: CASSSAELTEAFF.